Listed below are T cell receptor beta chains from one sample, sequenced in a study of T-cell memory formation after mild COVID-19. TCRdb ran MiXCR on the 5' RACE reads and lists one entry per CDR3 protein. This table holds hundreds of thousands of distinct CDR3 sequences, less than 25% found once. The source material was PBMCs or a T cell subset sorted from them (not recorded which). Source of these receptors: an adult woman who had mild COVID-19 (a few samples of this study predate the infection). Cell type and time point are not known. The CDR3 runs from the conserved cysteine through the conserved F or W. The D gene is left open where the match is weak. Clone size is not always given. Where it is, it says once, few, many or a class for expanded clones.

d_gene	v_gene	j_gene	abundance	CDR3aa	CDR3nt
TRBD2	TRBV7-8	TRBJ2-1	-	CASSLPRGGGISSYNEQFF	TGTGCCAGCAGCCTACCTAGGGGCGGGGGTATAAGCTCCTACAATGAGCAGTTCTTC
-	TRBV4-1	TRBJ1-2	-	CASTRPGGLNGYTF	TGCGCCAGCACCAGACCCGGGGGCTTGAATGGCTACACCTTC
-	TRBV27	TRBJ2-3	many	CASSLSLSTDTQYF	TGTGCCAGCAGTTTATCGCTAAGCACAGATACGCAGTATTTT
-	TRBV29-1	TRBJ1-2	-	CSVEEGVGYGYTF	TGCAGCGTAGAAGAGGGGGTTGGGTATGGCTACACCTTC
TRBD1	TRBV4-3	TRBJ1-5	-	CASSQGTGDNQPQHF	TGCGCCAGCAGCCAAGGGACAGGGGACAATCAGCCCCAGCATTTT
TRBD2	TRBV12-3/TRBV12-4	TRBJ2-3	-	CASSPQRGGTDTQYF	TGTGCCAGCAGCCCTCAGCGGGGGGGCACAGATACGCAGTATTTT
TRBD2	TRBV6-2/TRBV6-3	TRBJ2-1	few	CASSYSTAGGAYNEQFF	TGTGCCAGCAGTTACTCGACAGCGGGAGGGGCCTACAATGAGCAGTTCTTC
-	TRBV19	TRBJ2-1	-	CASSIADSSYNEQFF	TGTGCCAGTAGTATAGCGGACAGCTCCTACAATGAGCAGTTCTTC
TRBD1	TRBV4-1	TRBJ1-1	few	CASSQVRGTGDPEAFF	TGCGCCAGCAGCCAAGTCCGAGGGACAGGGGACCCTGAAGCTTTCTTT
TRBD1	TRBV5-1	TRBJ1-1	few	CASARQGENTEAFF	TGCGCCAGCGCCAGACAGGGCGAGAACACTGAAGCTTTCTTT